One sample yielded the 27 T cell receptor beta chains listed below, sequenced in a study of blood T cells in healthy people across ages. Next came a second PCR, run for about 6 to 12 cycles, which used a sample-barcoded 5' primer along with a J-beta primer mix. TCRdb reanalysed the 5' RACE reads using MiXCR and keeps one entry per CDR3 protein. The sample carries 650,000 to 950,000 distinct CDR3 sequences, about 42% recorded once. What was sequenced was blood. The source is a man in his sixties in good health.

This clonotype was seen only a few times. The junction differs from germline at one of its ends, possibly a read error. CDR3 sequence: CASSQDPGGEQETQYF. CDR3 bases: TGTGCTAGCAGCCAAGATCCCGGGGGGGAACAAGAGACCCAGTACTTC. This chain links TRBV3-1 with TRBJ2-5, with 8 bases aligning to TRBD2. Germline CDR1 reads LGHDT; CDR2 reads YNNKEL (reference sequence). The CDR3 has 16 amino acids.

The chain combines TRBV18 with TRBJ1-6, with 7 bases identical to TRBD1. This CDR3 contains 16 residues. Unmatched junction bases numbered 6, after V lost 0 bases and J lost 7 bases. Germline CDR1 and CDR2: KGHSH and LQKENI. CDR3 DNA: TGTGCCAGCTCACCACCCCTCCGGGACAGCAATTCACCCCTCCACTTT. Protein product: CASSPPLRDSNSPLHF.

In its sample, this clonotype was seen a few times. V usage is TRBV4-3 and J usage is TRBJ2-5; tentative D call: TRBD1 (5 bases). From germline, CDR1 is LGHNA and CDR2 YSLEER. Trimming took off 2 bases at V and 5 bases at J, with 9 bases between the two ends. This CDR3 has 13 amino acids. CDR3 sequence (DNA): TGCGCCAGCAGCCAATCAAAGGGGGAGACCCAGTACTTC. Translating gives CASSQSKGETQYF.

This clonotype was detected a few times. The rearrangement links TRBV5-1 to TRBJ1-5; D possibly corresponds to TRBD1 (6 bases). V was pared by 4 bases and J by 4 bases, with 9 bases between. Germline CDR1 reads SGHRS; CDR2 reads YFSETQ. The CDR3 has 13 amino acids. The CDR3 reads CASSTGPNQPQHF. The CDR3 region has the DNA TGCGCCAGCAGCACAGGGCCAAATCAGCCCCAGCATTTT.

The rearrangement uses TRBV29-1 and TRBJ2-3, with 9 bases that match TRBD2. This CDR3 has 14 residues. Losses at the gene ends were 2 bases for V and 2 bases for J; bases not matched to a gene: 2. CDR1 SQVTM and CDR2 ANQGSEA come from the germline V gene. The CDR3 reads CSVESGRPTDTQYF. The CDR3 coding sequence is TGCAGCGTTGAAAGCGGGAGGCCCACAGATACGCAGTATTTT.

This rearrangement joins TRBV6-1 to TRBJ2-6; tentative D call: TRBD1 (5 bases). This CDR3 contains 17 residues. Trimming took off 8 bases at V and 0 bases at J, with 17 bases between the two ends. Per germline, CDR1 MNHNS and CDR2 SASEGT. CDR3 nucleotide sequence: TGTGCCAGCGGATCCGACAGATCCTACTCTGGGGCCAACGTCCTGACTTTC. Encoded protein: CASGSDRSYSGANVLTF.

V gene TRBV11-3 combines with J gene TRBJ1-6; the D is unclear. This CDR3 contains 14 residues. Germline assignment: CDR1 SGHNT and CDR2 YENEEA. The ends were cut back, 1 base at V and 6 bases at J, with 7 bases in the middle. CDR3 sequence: CASSLGHINSPLHF. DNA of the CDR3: TGTGCCAGCAGCTTAGGCCATATTAATTCACCCCTCCACTTT.

The CDR3 coding sequence is TGCAGTGCTATTCCCAGTCAGGGTGAGCAGTTCTTC. Translated, it gives CSAIPSQGEQFF. The chain joins TRBV20-1 to TRBJ2-1; a possible D gene is TRBD1 (5 bases). Trimming pared 4 bases from V and 9 bases from J, leaving 13 bases between. Per germline, CDR1 DFQATT and CDR2 SNEGSKA (reference sequence). CDR3 length equals 12 residues.

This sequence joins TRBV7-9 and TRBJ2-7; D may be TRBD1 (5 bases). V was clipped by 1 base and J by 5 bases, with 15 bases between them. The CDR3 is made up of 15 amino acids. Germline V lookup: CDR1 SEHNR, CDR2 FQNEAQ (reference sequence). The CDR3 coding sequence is TGTGCCAGCAGCTTAGGACAGCATAAGTTTGACGAGCAGTACTTC. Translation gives CASSLGQHKFDEQYF.

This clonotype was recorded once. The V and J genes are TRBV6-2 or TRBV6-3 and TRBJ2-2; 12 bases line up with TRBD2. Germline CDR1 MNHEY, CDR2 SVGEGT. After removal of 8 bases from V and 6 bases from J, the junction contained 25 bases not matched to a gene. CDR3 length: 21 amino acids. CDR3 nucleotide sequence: TGTGCCAGCTTCCCCCCCGCGGGGGCTAGCGGGGGGGCCCTTTCTCCCGGGGAGCTGTTTTTT. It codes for CASFPPAGASGGALSPGELFF.

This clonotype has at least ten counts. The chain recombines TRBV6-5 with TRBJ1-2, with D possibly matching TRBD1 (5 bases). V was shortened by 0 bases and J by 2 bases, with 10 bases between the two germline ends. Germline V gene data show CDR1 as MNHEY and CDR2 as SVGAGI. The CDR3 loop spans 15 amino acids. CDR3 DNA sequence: TGTGCCAGCAGTTACTCGTCTTGGGGGAACTATGGCTACACCTTC. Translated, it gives CASSYSSWGNYGYTF.

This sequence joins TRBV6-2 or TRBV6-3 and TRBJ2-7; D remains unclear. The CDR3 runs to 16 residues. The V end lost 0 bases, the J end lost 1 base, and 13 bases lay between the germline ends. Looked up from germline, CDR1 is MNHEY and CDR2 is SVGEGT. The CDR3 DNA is TGTGCCAGCAGTTACTCACTGAAGGACCCTTCCTACGAGCAGTACTTC. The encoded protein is CASSYSLKDPSYEQYF.

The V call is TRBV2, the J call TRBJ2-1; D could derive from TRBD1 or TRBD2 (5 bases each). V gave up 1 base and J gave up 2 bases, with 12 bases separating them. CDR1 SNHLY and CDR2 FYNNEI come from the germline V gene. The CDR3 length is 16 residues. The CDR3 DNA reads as TGTGCCAGCAGTGAAGGGCCGTGGGGGACCTACAATGAGCAGTTCTTC. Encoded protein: CASSEGPWGTYNEQFF. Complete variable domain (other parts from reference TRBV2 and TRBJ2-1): EPEVTQTPSHQVTQMGQEVILRCVPISNHLYFYWYRQILGQKVEFLVSFYNNEISEKSEIFDDQFSVERPDGSNFTLKIRSTKLEDSAMYFCASSEGPWGTYNEQFFGPGTRLTVL.

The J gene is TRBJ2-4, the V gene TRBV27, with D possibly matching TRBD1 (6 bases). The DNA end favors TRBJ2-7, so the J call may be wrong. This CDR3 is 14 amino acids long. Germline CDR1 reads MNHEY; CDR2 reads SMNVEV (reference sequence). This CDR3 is CASSGGPHFYEQYF. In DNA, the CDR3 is TGTGCCAGCAGTGGGGGCCCCCACTTCTACGAGCAGTACTTC.

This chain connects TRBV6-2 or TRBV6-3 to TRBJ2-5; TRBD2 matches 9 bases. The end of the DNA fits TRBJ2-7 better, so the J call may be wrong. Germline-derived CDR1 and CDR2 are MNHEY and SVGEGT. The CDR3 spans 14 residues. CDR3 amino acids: CASSYSGGPYEQYF. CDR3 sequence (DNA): TGTGCCAGCAGCTATAGCGGGGGACCCTACGAGCAGTACTTC.

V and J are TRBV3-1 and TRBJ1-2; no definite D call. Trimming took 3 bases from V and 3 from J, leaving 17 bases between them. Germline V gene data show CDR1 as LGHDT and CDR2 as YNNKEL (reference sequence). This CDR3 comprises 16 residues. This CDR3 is CASSHPSRSGDYGYTF. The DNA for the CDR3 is TGTGCCAGCAGCCACCCGTCTAGGTCCGGGGACTATGGCTACACCTTC. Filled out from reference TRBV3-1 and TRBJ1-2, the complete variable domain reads DTAVSQTPKYLVTQMGNDKSIKCEQNLGHDTMYWYKQDSKKFLKIMFSYNNKELIINETVPNRFSPKSPDKAHLNLHINSLELGDSAVYFCASSHPSRSGDYGYTFGSGTRLTVV.

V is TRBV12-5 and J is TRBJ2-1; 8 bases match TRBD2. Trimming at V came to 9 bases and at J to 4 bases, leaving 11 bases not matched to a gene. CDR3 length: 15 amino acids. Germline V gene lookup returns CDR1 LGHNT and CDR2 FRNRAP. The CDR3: CASATPSGLYNEQFF. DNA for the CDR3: TGTGCTAGCGCTACCCCTAGCGGGTTATACAATGAGCAGTTCTTC.

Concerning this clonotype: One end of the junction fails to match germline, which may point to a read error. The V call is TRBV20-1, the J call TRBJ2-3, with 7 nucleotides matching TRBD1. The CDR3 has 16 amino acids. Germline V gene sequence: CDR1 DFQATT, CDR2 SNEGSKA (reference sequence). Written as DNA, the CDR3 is TGCAGTGCTAGTTTTTGGGACAGAGAATTCACAGAAACGCAGAATTTT. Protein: CSASFWDREFTETQNF.

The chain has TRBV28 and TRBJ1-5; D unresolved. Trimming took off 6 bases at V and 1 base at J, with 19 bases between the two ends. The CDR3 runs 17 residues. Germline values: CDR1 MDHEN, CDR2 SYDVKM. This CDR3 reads CASRWSPGGRSNQPQHF. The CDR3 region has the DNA TGTGCCAGCAGGTGGTCCCCTGGAGGGAGAAGCAATCAGCCCCAGCATTTT. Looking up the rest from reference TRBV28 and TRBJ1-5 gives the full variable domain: DVKVTQSSRYLVKRTGEKVFLECVQDMDHENMFWYRQDPGLGLRLIYFSYDVKMKEKGDIPEGYSVSREKKERFSLILESASTNQTSMYLCASRWSPGGRSNQPQHFGDGTRLSIL.

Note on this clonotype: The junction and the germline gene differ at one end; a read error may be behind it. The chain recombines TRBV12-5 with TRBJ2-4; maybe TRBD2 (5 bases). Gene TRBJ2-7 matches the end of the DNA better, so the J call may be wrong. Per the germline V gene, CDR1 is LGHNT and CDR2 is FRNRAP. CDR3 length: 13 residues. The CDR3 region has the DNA TGTACTAGTGGTGTGGCAGTTAACTACGAGCAGTACTTC. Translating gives CTSGVAVNYEQYF.

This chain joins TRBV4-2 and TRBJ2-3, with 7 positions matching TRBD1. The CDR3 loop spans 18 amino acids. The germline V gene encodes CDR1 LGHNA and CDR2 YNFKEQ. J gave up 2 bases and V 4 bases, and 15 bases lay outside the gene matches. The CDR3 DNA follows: TGTGCCAGCAGCCTCCTAACTAGGGGGACAGACATCACAGATACGCAGTATTTT. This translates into CASSLLTRGTDITDTQYF.

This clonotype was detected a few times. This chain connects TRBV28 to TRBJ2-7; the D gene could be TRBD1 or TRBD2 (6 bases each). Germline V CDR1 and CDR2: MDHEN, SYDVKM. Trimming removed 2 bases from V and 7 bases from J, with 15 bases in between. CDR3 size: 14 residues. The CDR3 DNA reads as TGTGCCAGCAGTTTAGCCCAGGGGCGGGATGAGCAGTACTTC. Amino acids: CASSLAQGRDEQYF.

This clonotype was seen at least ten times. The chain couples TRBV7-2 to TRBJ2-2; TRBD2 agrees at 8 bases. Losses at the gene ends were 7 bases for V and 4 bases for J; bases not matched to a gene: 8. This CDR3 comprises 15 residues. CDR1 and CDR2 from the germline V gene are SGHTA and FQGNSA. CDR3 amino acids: CASKNGAGVTGELFF. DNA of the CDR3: TGTGCCAGCAAAAACGGAGCGGGGGTCACCGGGGAGCTGTTTTTT.

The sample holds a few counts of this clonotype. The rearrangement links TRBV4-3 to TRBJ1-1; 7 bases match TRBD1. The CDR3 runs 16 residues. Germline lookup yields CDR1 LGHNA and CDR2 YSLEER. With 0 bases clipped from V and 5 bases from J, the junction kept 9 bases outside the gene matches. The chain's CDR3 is CASSQDLQGVRTEAFF. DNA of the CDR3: TGCGCCAGCAGCCAAGATTTGCAGGGGGTACGGACTGAAGCTTTCTTT.

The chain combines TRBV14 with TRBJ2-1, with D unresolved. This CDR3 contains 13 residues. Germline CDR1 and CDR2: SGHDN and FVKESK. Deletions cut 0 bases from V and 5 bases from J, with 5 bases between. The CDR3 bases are TGTGCCAGCAGCCAAGACAGTGACAATGAGCAGTTCTTC. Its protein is CASSQDSDNEQFF.

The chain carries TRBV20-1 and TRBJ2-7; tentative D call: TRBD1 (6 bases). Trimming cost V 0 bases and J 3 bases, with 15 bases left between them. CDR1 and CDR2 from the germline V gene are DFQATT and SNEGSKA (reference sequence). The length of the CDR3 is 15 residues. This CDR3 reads CSAREPGTPIYEQYF. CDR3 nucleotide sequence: TGCAGTGCTAGAGAGCCGGGGACACCTATCTACGAGCAGTACTTC.

The CDR3 nucleotides are TGTGCCAGTAGTATGGGGGGGCCAAACAATGAGCAGTTCTTC. It is translated as CASSMGGPNNEQFF. The rearrangement joins TRBV19 to TRBJ2-1, with D tentatively TRBD2 (7 bases). Germline V gene data show CDR1 as LNHDA and CDR2 as SQIVND (reference sequence). This CDR3 region has 14 residues. V lost 3 bases to trimming and J lost 5 bases, with 11 bases between them. Using reference TRBV19 and TRBJ2-1 for the parts outside the CDR3, the full variable domain is DGGITQSPKYLFRKEGQNVTLSCEQNLNHDAMYWYRQDPGQGLRLIYYSQIVNDFQKGDIAEGYSVSREKKESFPLTVTSAQKNPTAFYLCASSMGGPNNEQFFGPGTRLTVL.